This T cell receptor beta chain was sequenced during a study of persistence of HIV-infected CD4 T cells. Germline V gene sequence: CDR1 LNHDA, CDR2 SQIVND (reference sequence). The V and J ends lost 8 bases and 5 bases respectively, with 19 bases between them. The CDR3 loop spans 15 amino acids. Nonspecific anti-CD3/anti-CD28 bead stimulation represents the broad CD4+ T cell repertoire. Sorting selected CD4+ T cells upregulating both CD40 ligand and CD69. A remark on this clone: Its antigen is still unknown.

Sequencing used immunoSEQ version 4 in survey mode. The protocol was immunoSEQ multiplex PCR, while the TCRdb copy is restricted to in-frame clones and leaves out a portion. The profile covers roughly 43,000 clones, with approximately 88% appearing a single time and approximately 0.97% taken by the ten largest. V is TRBV19 and J is TRBJ2-1, with D possibly being TRBD1 (5 bases). Sequences were derived from CD4+ T cells sorted from PBMCs after roughly 18-hour stimulation, sampled from a patient who received antiretroviral therapy. This TCR came from an adult man with HIV who was CMV-seropositive. DNA of the CDR3: TGTGCCAGTGTTCAGGGTACGCTTTTCGACAATGAGCAGTTCTTC. Translation: CASVQGTLFDNEQFF.